The next 26 T cell receptor beta chains were all read from a single sample in a study of T cell changes during pregnancy in multiple sclerosis. TCRdb's table, derived via immunoSEQ multiplex PCR, lists solely in-frame clones and lacks some. The table shows 100,000 or so clones, with just over 90% occurring only once. Here the sequenced sample was peripheral blood, taken in the second trimester of pregnancy. These receptors were taken from a female donor with multiple sclerosis, enrolled in a pregnancy study.

The rearrangement uses TRBV7-3 and TRBJ2-6, with D perhaps TRBD2 (5 bases). The CDR3 has 15 amino acids. Germline CDR1 and CDR2: SGHTA and FQGTGA. Trimming removed 0 bases from V and 3 bases from J, with 6 bases in between. CDR3 sequence reads: CASSLTGDGANVLTF. The DNA of the CDR3 is TGTGCCAGCAGCTTAACCGGGGATGGGGCCAACGTCCTGACTTTC.

The rearrangement links TRBV7-9 to TRBJ2-1; 10 bases line up with TRBD2. Germline CDR1 SEHNR, CDR2 FQNEAQ (reference sequence). The CDR3 is 15 residues long. Germline trimming cut 2 bases from V and 3 bases from J; bases unmatched to any gene: 1. The CDR3 region is CASSLLAGGYNEQFF. In DNA, the CDR3 is TGTGCCAGCAGCTTATTAGCGGGGGGCTACAATGAGCAGTTCTTC.

The V call is TRBV30, the J call TRBJ1-5; D gene ambiguous. The V end was cut by 2 bases, the J end by 0 bases, with 5 bases between. The CDR3 runs to 13 residues. Germline V CDR1 and CDR2: GTSNPN, SVGIG (reference sequence). CDR3 in DNA: TGTGCCTGGAGTACGGGTAGCAATCAGCCCCAGCATTTT. Its protein is CAWSTGSNQPQHF.

This clone has just a few counts. The rearrangement uses TRBV6-4 and TRBJ2-3; TRBD2 agrees at 9 bases. Germline V gene data show CDR1 as MRHNA and CDR2 as SNTAGT. The CDR3 has 15 amino acids. Unmatched junction bases numbered 4, after V lost 6 bases and J lost 0 bases. The CDR3 sequence is CASRKLAGSTDTQYF. The CDR3 nucleotides are TGTGCCAGCAGGAAACTAGCGGGCAGCACAGATACGCAGTATTTT.

The count of this clone is one. This chain links TRBV2 with TRBJ2-4, with TRBD1 identical over 7 bases. The germline CDR1 and CDR2 sequences are SNHLY and FYNNEI. The V segment lost 5 bases and the J segment 12 bases; nucleotides outside the gene matches: 16. This CDR3 contains 15 residues. In DNA, the CDR3 is TGTGCCAGCAGTATCCTCCGGGACAGCTTCGGTAGTCAGTACTTC. Its translation is CASSILRDSFGSQYF.

The CDR3 reads CASSLRGPDYGYTF. DNA of the CDR3: TGCGCCAGCAGCTTGCGGGGTCCGGACTATGGCTACACCTTC. The chain combines TRBV5-1 with TRBJ1-2; D is undetermined. Germline loops: CDR1 SGHRS, CDR2 YFSETQ. Trimming removed 1 base at V and 3 bases at J, with 10 bases between. The CDR3 is made up of 14 amino acids.

The gene calls are TRBV7-9 and TRBJ1-1, with a possible D match to TRBD1 (6 bases). The V and J ends lost 3 bases and 5 bases respectively, with 13 bases between them. This CDR3 spans 14 amino acids. The germline V gene has CDR1 SEHNR and CDR2 FQNEAQ (reference sequence). The CDR3 region has the DNA TGTGCCAGCAGCTTCGGTCAGGGGTGGACTGAAGCTTTCTTT. This sequence encodes CASSFGQGWTEAFF.

The rearrangement links TRBV5-4 to TRBJ1-2; D gene ambiguous. CDR1 and CDR2 (germline): SGHNT, YYREEE (reference sequence). The CDR3 consists of 15 residues. With 4 bases removed from V and 7 bases from J, the gap between germline ends came to 20 bases. CDR3 in DNA: TGTGCCAGCAGCCCCTCCTCGGGTTTGCTGTCTGGCTACACCTTC. Its protein product is CASSPSSGLLSGYTF.

V and J are TRBV7-9 and TRBJ1-4, with unresolved D. Germline V CDR1 and CDR2: SEHNR, FQNEAQ (reference sequence). Trimming left V 1 base short and J 6 bases short, with 18 bases between. The CDR3 runs 17 residues. The CDR3: CASSLVVRYGEDEKLFF. CDR3 DNA: TGTGCCAGCAGCTTAGTAGTCCGCTACGGCGAGGATGAAAAACTGTTTTTT.

V is TRBV28 and J is TRBJ2-1; 8 nucleotides line up with TRBD1. The V segment lost 0 bases and the J segment 6 bases; nucleotides outside the gene matches: 7. Germline V CDR1 and CDR2: MDHEN, SYDVKM. The CDR3 contains 16 residues. CDR3 nucleotides: TGTGCCAGCAGTTTATGGCAGGGGGCCCCTATCAATGAGCAGTTCTTC. The encoded protein is CASSLWQGAPINEQFF.

V is TRBV29-1 and J is TRBJ2-1; D is perhaps TRBD1 (6 bases). The CDR3 is 14 residues long. V lost 3 bases to trimming and J lost 1 base, with 10 bases between them. In germline, CDR1 is SQVTM, CDR2 ANQGSEA. The CDR3 bases are TGCAGCGTTGACGCCAGGGGATCCTACAATGAGCAGTTCTTC. It is translated as CSVDARGSYNEQFF.

The chain has TRBV28 and TRBJ2-7, with D maybe TRBD1 (6 bases). The CDR3 has 13 residues. The germline CDR1 and CDR2 sequences are MDHEN and SYDVKM. The V end was cut by 2 bases, the J end by 6 bases, with 11 bases between. In nucleotides, the CDR3 is TGTGCCAGCAGTTTAACAAGACAGGTCGAGCAGTACTTC. This sequence encodes CASSLTRQVEQYF.

V usage is TRBV14 and J usage is TRBJ2-1; possibly TRBD2 for D (6 bases). Germline V CDR1 and CDR2: SGHDN, FVKESK. This CDR3 spans 17 amino acids. V was cut by 1 base and J by 9 bases, with 22 bases left in between. The CDR3 reads CASSQGVHEAGYVEQFF. In DNA form, the CDR3 reads TGTGCCAGCAGCCAAGGGGTCCACGAGGCGGGGTATGTTGAGCAGTTCTTC.

The chain carries TRBV25-1 and TRBJ1-5; D gene unclear. CDR3 length equals 13 residues. In germline, CDR1 is MGHDK, CDR2 SYGVNS. The ends were cut back, 6 bases at V and 7 bases at J, with 13 bases in the middle. CDR3 protein: CASSAGGNQPQHF. CDR3 DNA: TGTGCCAGCAGCGCCGGAGGGAACCAGCCCCAGCATTTT.

This CDR3 is CASSLGETKREQYF. CDR3 nucleotides: TGTGCCAGCAGCTTAGGCGAGACTAAACGCGAGCAGTACTTC. The chain employs TRBV7-9 and TRBJ2-7; a weak D match, TRBD2 (5 bases). This CDR3 region has 14 residues. Germline V lookup: CDR1 SEHNR, CDR2 FQNEAQ (reference sequence). V lost 1 base and J 6 bases, leaving 13 bases between the germline ends.

V and J are TRBV27 and TRBJ2-2, with no clear D. The CDR3 has 14 residues. Germline CDR1 and CDR2: MNHEY and SMNVEV (reference sequence). V lost 3 bases and J 5 bases, leaving 10 bases between the germline ends. For the CDR3, the DNA is TGTGCCAGCAGTTTTTTTGGAGCGACCGGGGAGCTGTTTTTT. This codes for CASSFFGATGELFF.

This clone was seen only a few times. The chain uses TRBV11-2 and TRBJ1-6; the D gene is possibly TRBD1 (6 bases). CDR1 is SGHAT, CDR2 FQNNGV, per germline. Trimming shortened V by 5 bases and J by 14 bases, and 13 bases separated the two germline ends. CDR3 length: 12 residues. The DNA of the CDR3 is TGTGCCAGCAGCCCCCTAGGGGGAACCCTCCACTTT. It yields the protein CASSPLGGTLHF.

This clone was picked up one time. The chain is built from TRBV5-1 and TRBJ2-2, with 9 bases that match TRBD1. The junction had 4 bases not matched to a gene; V was cut back by 4 bases and J by 6 bases. Germline lookup yields CDR1 SGHRS and CDR2 YFSETQ. The CDR3 length is 14 residues. In nucleotides, the CDR3 is TGCGCCAGCAGCGGGGGACAGGGACCCGGGGAGCTGTTTTTT. It codes for CASSGGQGPGELFF.

The chain is built from TRBV5-1 and TRBJ1-1, with a tentative D call TRBD1 (5 bases). Germline CDR1 is SGHRS and CDR2 is YFSETQ. CDR3 length equals 14 residues. The V gene lost 3 bases and the J gene lost 5 bases, with 14 bases spanning the gap. CDR3 sequence reads: CASSSTGGGTEAFF. CDR3 sequence (DNA): TGCGCCAGCAGCTCGACCGGGGGGGGTACTGAAGCTTTCTTT.

The V call is TRBV7-9, the J call TRBJ1-2; 7 nucleotides line up with TRBD1. V dropped 4 bases and J dropped 5; count of bases not matched to a gene: 4. CDR1 and CDR2 from the germline V gene are SEHNR and FQNEAQ (reference sequence). The CDR3 contains 13 residues. CDR3 sequence reads: CASSYRGGYGYTF. CDR3 sequence (DNA): TGTGCCAGCAGCTACAGGGGAGGATATGGCTACACCTTC.

V usage is TRBV29-1 and J usage is TRBJ1-3; D uncertain. Germline V gene data show CDR1 as SQVTM and CDR2 as ANQGSEA. Trimming removed 2 bases at V and 7 bases at J, with 9 bases between. This CDR3 has 12 amino acids. The DNA of the CDR3 is TGCAGCGTTGAAACAAACGGGAACACCATATATTTT. Amino acid sequence: CSVETNGNTIYF.

The gene calls are TRBV5-6 and TRBJ2-1, with D hard to call. Deletions cut 2 bases from V and 6 bases from J, with 3 bases between. The germline CDR1 and CDR2 sequences are SGHDT and YYEEEE. This CDR3 contains 11 residues. The CDR3 sequence is CASSFSNEQFF. In nucleotides, the CDR3 is TGTGCCAGCAGCTTTAGCAATGAGCAGTTCTTC. The full variable domain, rest sourced from reference TRBV5-6 and TRBJ2-1, is DAGVTQSPTHLIKTRGQQVTLRCSPKSGHDTVSWYQQALGQGPQFIFQYYEEEERQRGNFPDRFSGHQFPNYSSELNVNALLLGDSALYLCASSFSNEQFFGPGTRLTVL.

This rearrangement joins TRBV11-2 to TRBJ1-2; D might be TRBD1 (5 bases). With 5 bases removed from V and 8 bases from J, the gap between germline ends came to 18 bases. This CDR3 contains 14 residues. Per germline, CDR1 SGHAT and CDR2 FQNNGV. The CDR3: CASSPIAGRGGYTF. The CDR3 region has the DNA TGTGCCAGCAGCCCTATAGCGGGACGGGGAGGCTACACCTTC.

This clone came up once. The V and J genes are TRBV16 and TRBJ2-2; D not resolved. V gave up 4 bases and J gave up 5 bases, with 8 bases separating them. Germline-derived CDR1 and CDR2 are KGHSY and FQNENV. The CDR3 runs 13 residues. CDR3 protein: CASSPQVTGELFF. The DNA of the CDR3 is TGTGCCAGCAGCCCACAAGTTACCGGGGAGCTGTTTTTT.

This chain's CDR3 is CASSSAIAGVYEQYF. Written as DNA, the CDR3 is TGTGCCAGCAGTTCAGCCATAGCGGGAGTCTACGAGCAGTACTTC. This sequence joins TRBV28 and TRBJ2-7; TRBD2 matches 9 bases. CDR3 length: 15 residues. V was pared by 4 bases and J by 3 bases, with 7 bases of the junction left unmatched. CDR1 is MDHEN, CDR2 SYDVKM, per germline.

The chain recombines TRBV6-1 with TRBJ1-1; 7 bases are a match to TRBD1. Trimming took 7 bases from V and 3 from J; bases not matched to a gene: 8. Germline V gene sequence: CDR1 MNHNS, CDR2 SASEGT. This CDR3 is 14 amino acids long. CDR3 amino acids: CASTIDRADTEAFF. The CDR3 bases are TGTGCCAGCACCATAGACAGGGCGGACACTGAAGCTTTCTTT.